This TCR beta chain derives from a study of regulatory T cells in long-lasting Graves disease. Across the whole study: By definition, persistent Graves' disease involved antithyroid drugs for over 5 years alongside positive TSH receptor antibodies. Regarding the study as a whole: New patients shared more than 950 public clonotypes, and persistent patients shared more, with about 2,700. Possibly, accuracy suffered from the small sample size. There were preferences for TRBV28, TRBJ1-2 and TRBJ2-5 in persistent disease.

The germline CDR1 and CDR2 sequences are SGDLS and YYNGEE. The CDR3 has 17 residues. The V segment lost 0 bases and the J segment 2 bases; nucleotides outside the gene matches: 10. Researchers made TCR beta libraries by using iRepertoire HTBI primers and running Arm-PCR on CDR3 regions. MiXCR, run by TCRdb on the multiplex PCR reads, gives a single entry per CDR3 protein. The table has a few hundred thousand distinct CDR3 sequences, roughly a quarter seen once; the top ten hold roughly 26%. Of note for this clonotype: Its antigen is unidentified.

Documented time point: persistent/refractory GD, antithyroid drugs over 5 years with positive TRAb. From RNA extracted from PBMCs, the TCR library was made. The source material was peripheral blood mononuclear cells (PBMCs), sampled when the disease was refractory, from a patient treated with antithyroid drugs. The TCR comes from a female donor with Graves disease. V usage is TRBV9 and J usage is TRBJ2-7; 8 positions match TRBD1. CDR3 region: CASSVGATLQGAYEQYF. The CDR3 nucleotides are TGTGCCAGCAGCGTAGGGGCTACTTTACAGGGGGCCTACGAGCAGTACTTC.